These 3 T cell receptor beta chains came from one sample sequenced in a study of cytomegalovirus exposure and HLA in healthy donors. In the PCR, 60 Vbeta and 13 Jbeta primers were used. Here immunoSEQ multiplex PCR was the method, and the copy in TCRdb shows in-frame clones only, minus some. The sample yields under 150,000 clones, roughly four fifths seen once. Sequencing was performed on PBMCs. The receptors here all came from a male donor in good health and CMV-seropositive.

The CDR3 reads CASSQEQGNIQYF. The CDR3 coding sequence is TGTGCCAGCAGCCAAGAGCAGGGGAACATTCAGTACTTC. This chain joins TRBV4-2 and TRBJ2-4; a weak D match, TRBD1 (6 bases). This CDR3 comprises 13 residues. CDR1 and CDR2 (germline): LGHNA, YNFKEQ. V shed 0 bases and J shed 7 bases, with 7 bases lying between them.

V is TRBV7-8 and J is TRBJ2-7; D gene ambiguous. Trimming left V 5 bases short and J 2 bases short, with 10 bases between. The length of the CDR3 is 13 residues. Germline V gene sequence: CDR1 SGHVS, CDR2 FQNEAQ. CDR3 amino acids: CASSQFVAYEQYF. CDR3 bases: TGTGCCAGCAGCCAGTTTGTTGCCTACGAGCAGTACTTC. The full variable domain, in which reference TRBV7-8 and TRBJ2-7 provide the parts outside the CDR3, is GAGVSQSPRYKVAKRGQDVALRCDPISGHVSLFWYQQALGQGPEFLTYFQNEAQLDKSGLPSDRFFAERPEGSVSTLKIQRTQQEDSAVYLCASSQFVAYEQYFGPGTRLTVT.

The chain employs TRBV28 and TRBJ2-3; 8 positions agree with TRBD2. CDR3 length equals 17 residues. Trimming cost V 3 bases and J 1 base; bases outside gene matches: 9. From germline, CDR1 is MDHEN and CDR2 SYDVKM. This CDR3 reads CASSFYTGTSGTDTQYF. The CDR3 nucleotides read TGTGCCAGCAGTTTTTATACCGGGACTAGTGGCACAGATACGCAGTATTTT.